These T cell receptor beta chains were read from a single sample in a study of CD8+ T cells in alopecia areata. Repertoires were generated with immunoSEQ multiplex PCR, while TCRdb's copy carries only in-frame clones and drops some. The table lists roughly 200,000 clones, approximately 40% of them singletons. Source: CD4+ T cells sorted from blood, taken at roughly week 38, from a patient treated with tofacitinib. The source of these receptors is a human donor with alopecia areata. The CDR3 runs from the conserved cysteine through the conserved F or W. Each record gives: J gene, clone size, D gene, V gene, CDR3 DNA, CDR3 protein. A D gene is named only where the DNA matches it firmly. The listing skips clone size in some rows; elsewhere it reads once, few, many or a size class.

J gene: TRBJ2-2; clone size: NA; D gene: NA; V gene: TRBV5-6; CDR3 DNA: TGTGCCAGCAGCTTGGTAGTCTCGGATTCTTACACCGGGGAGCTGTTTTTT; CDR3 protein: CASSLVVSDSYTGELFF
J gene: TRBJ2-5; clone size: few; D gene: NA; V gene: TRBV7-9; CDR3 DNA: TGTGCCAGCAGCTTAAAGGGCACCCGATGGCAAGAGACCCAGTACTTC; CDR3 protein: CASSLKGTRWQETQYF
J gene: TRBJ1-2; clone size: NA; D gene: NA; V gene: TRBV7-9; CDR3 DNA: TGTGCCAGCAGCTCAGACGAGGCTAACTATGGCTACACCTTC; CDR3 protein: CASSSDEANYGYTF
J gene: TRBJ1-1; clone size: NA; D gene: NA; V gene: TRBV29-1; CDR3 DNA: TGCAGCGTTGAGCAGGGGCAGGGCCTAGAAGCTTTCTTT; CDR3 protein: CSVEQGQGLEAFF
J gene: TRBJ2-7; clone size: many; D gene: NA; V gene: TRBV5-1; CDR3 DNA: TGCGCCAGCAGCTTGGTGTCCCGAAGTTACAGCTACGAGCAGTACTTC; CDR3 protein: CASSLVSRSYSYEQYF
J gene: TRBJ2-7; clone size: NA; D gene: NA; V gene: TRBV11-2; CDR3 DNA: TGTGCCAGCAGCTTAGCGCTGGCGGCAATCTACGAGCAGTACTTC; CDR3 protein: CASSLALAAIYEQYF
J gene: TRBJ2-6; clone size: NA; D gene: NA; V gene: TRBV4-2; CDR3 DNA: TGTGCCAGCAGCCAAGACCGAACTGGGGCCAACGTCCTGACTTTC; CDR3 protein: CASSQDRTGANVLTF
J gene: TRBJ2-1; clone size: NA; D gene: TRBD2; V gene: TRBV29-1; CDR3 DNA: TGCAGCGTCAAAAGCCGACTAGCGGGGTCCTACAATGAGCAGTTCTTC; CDR3 protein: CSVKSRLAGSYNEQFF
J gene: TRBJ2-7; clone size: NA; D gene: NA; V gene: TRBV5-6; CDR3 DNA: TGTGCCAGCACCTCCTACGAGCAGTACTTC; CDR3 protein: CASTSYEQYF
J gene: TRBJ1-1; clone size: NA; D gene: NA; V gene: TRBV6-1; CDR3 DNA: TGTGCCAGCAGTTCCCAGTTAGCCACTGAAGCTTTCTTT; CDR3 protein: CASSSQLATEAFF